The next 24 T cell receptor beta chains were all read from a single sample in a study of T cells in Graves' hyperthyroidism and ophthalmopathy. What was amplified from RNA transcripts were TCR beta CDR3 regions. The TCR CDR3 first-round RT-PCR relied on the HTBI primer set. One entry per CDR3 protein results from TCRdb running MiXCR on the multiplex PCR reads. The sample carries fewer than 900,000 distinct CDR3 sequences, roughly 15% recorded once. Sequenced sample: blood. Receptors originate from a man aged 18 to 30 with Graves' hyperthyroidism.

In its sample, this clonotype was seen a few times. The V and J genes are TRBV20-1 and TRBJ2-3; TRBD2 matches at 13 bases. There are 14 residues in the CDR3. V shed 8 bases and J 5 bases; nucleotides not matched to a gene: 7. Germline loops: CDR1 DFQATT, CDR2 SNEGSKA (reference sequence). CDR3 residues: CSPRLAGGLDTQYF. The CDR3 DNA sequence: TGCAGTCCACGACTAGCGGGAGGCCTAGATACGCAGTATTTT.

Ten or more counts support this clonotype. A junction end diverges from the germline sequence, so it may reflect a read error. The rearrangement uses TRBV27 and TRBJ2-7; D unclear. CDR3 length: 14 amino acids. Per the germline V gene, CDR1 is MNHEY and CDR2 is SMNVEV (reference sequence). Here the CDR3 DNA reads TGTGCCAGCGGTTTGGGTCTTGGCTCCTACGAGCAGTACTTC. Its translation: CASGLGLGSYEQYF.

The rearrangement links TRBV7-2 to TRBJ1-2, with D tentatively TRBD1 (5 bases). Between the trimmed V and J ends, which lost 6 bases and 5 bases, there was a span of 19 bases. This CDR3 region has 15 residues. Per the germline V gene, CDR1 is SGHTA and CDR2 is FQGNSA. CDR3 residues: CASSPGMLEEYGYTF. DNA for the CDR3: TGTGCCAGCAGTCCAGGGATGCTAGAGGAATATGGCTACACCTTC. Filled out from reference TRBV7-2 and TRBJ1-2, the complete variable domain reads GAGVSQSPSNKVTEKGKDVELRCDPISGHTALYWYRQSLGQGLEFLIYFQGNSAPDKSGLPSDRFSAERTGGSVSTLTIQRTQQEDSAVYLCASSPGMLEEYGYTFGSGTRLTVV.

This clonotype was seen at least ten times. This chain joins TRBV2 and TRBJ1-1, with 8 bases that match TRBD1. Germline CDR1 SNHLY, CDR2 FYNNEI. V shed 4 bases, J shed 0 bases, and the junction held 1 base outside the gene matches. The CDR3 sequence is 14 residues long. CDR3 DNA: TGTGCCAGCAGTGTACAGGGGGTGAACACTGAAGCTTTCTTT. Protein product: CASSVQGVNTEAFF.

This clonotype was picked up a small number of times. This sequence joins TRBV9 and TRBJ2-3, with TRBD1 identical over 10 bases. J lost 6 bases, V lost 3 bases, and 7 bases had no gene match. Germline V CDR1 and CDR2: SGDLS, YYNGEE. The length of the CDR3 is 15 residues. CDR3 protein: CASSAETGGFDTQYF. The DNA for the CDR3 is TGTGCCAGCAGCGCAGAGACAGGGGGCTTTGATACGCAGTATTTT.

This clonotype was counted at least ten times. The V and J genes are TRBV6-2 or TRBV6-3 and TRBJ2-2; D remains unclear. The germline V gene has CDR1 MNHEY and CDR2 SVGEGT. The CDR3 sequence is 12 residues long. Trimming removed 5 bases at V and 6 bases at J, with 7 bases between. The CDR3 bases are TGTGCCAGCAGTATGGCCGCCGGGGAGCTGTTTTTT. Encoded protein: CASSMAAGELFF.

In its sample, this clonotype was seen a few times. The chain couples TRBV9 to TRBJ1-1, with 7 bases identical to TRBD1. V shed 4 bases and J 0 bases; nucleotides not matched to a gene: 6. Germline CDR1 is SGDLS and CDR2 is YYNGEE. This CDR3 is 15 amino acids long. The CDR3 region is CASSTGGGMNTEAFF. The CDR3 region has the DNA TGTGCCAGCAGCACCGGAGGGGGCATGAACACTGAAGCTTTCTTT. The whole variable domain, remainder taken from reference TRBV9 and TRBJ1-1, is DSGVTQTPKHLITATGQRVTLRCSPRSGDLSVYWYQQSLDQGLQFLIQYYNGEERAKGNILERFSAQQFPDLHSELNLSSLELGDSALYFCASSTGGGMNTEAFFGQGTRLTVV.

This clonotype was counted many times. The genes are TRBV3-1 and TRBJ2-7, with 8 bases matching TRBD1. The CDR3 consists of 14 residues. V shed 4 bases and J 6 bases; nucleotides not matched to a gene: 8. The germline CDR1 and CDR2 sequences are LGHDT and YNNKEL (reference sequence). DNA for the CDR3: TGTGCCAGCAGCCCCGGGACAGGCTTTGGCGAGCAGTACTTC. As protein: CASSPGTGFGEQYF.

In its sample, this clonotype was seen a few times. This sequence joins TRBV2 and TRBJ1-2; no clear D. CDR1 is SNHLY and CDR2 is FYNNEI in the germline V gene. The CDR3 spans 13 residues. The ends were cut back, 7 bases at V and 3 bases at J, with 12 bases in the middle. This chain's CDR3 is CASMVGPDYGYTF. CDR3 sequence (DNA): TGTGCCAGCATGGTTGGACCAGACTATGGCTACACCTTC.

The chain carries TRBV7-9 and TRBJ1-2, with TRBD1 matching 7 bases. In germline, CDR1 is SEHNR, CDR2 FQNEAQ (reference sequence). The V gene end was trimmed by 5 bases and the J gene end by 5 bases; junction bases not matched to a gene: 5. CDR3 length: 13 residues. CDR3 nucleotides: TGTGCCAGCAGCCACGGGACAGCATATGGCTACACCTTC. This translates into CASSHGTAYGYTF.

The gene calls are TRBV19 and TRBJ2-7; TRBD1 is a possible D gene (5 bases). This CDR3 spans 13 amino acids. V dropped 1 base and J dropped 3 bases, with 7 bases sitting between them. CDR1 is LNHDA, CDR2 SQIVND, per germline (reference sequence). The CDR3 spells CASSIGQLYEQYF. CDR3 DNA: TGTGCCAGTAGTATAGGACAGCTCTACGAGCAGTACTTC.

This clonotype has ten or more counts. The CDR3 loop reads CASSFRTRGDTQYF. The CDR3 DNA reads as TGTGCCAGCAGCTTCCGTACCAGGGGAGATACGCAGTATTTT. The genes are TRBV11-2 and TRBJ2-3; TRBD1 is a possible D gene (6 bases). Germline V gene data show CDR1 as SGHAT and CDR2 as FQNNGV. CDR3 length equals 14 residues. V lost 3 bases and J lost 5, with 12 bases in between.

This clonotype was seen a handful of times. The chain recombines TRBV20-1 with TRBJ2-7; D is possibly TRBD1 (5 bases). Per the germline V gene, CDR1 is DFQATT and CDR2 is SNEGSKA (reference sequence). This CDR3 has 14 residues. V was pared by 3 bases and J by 6 bases, with 18 bases between. The CDR3 nucleotides read TGCAGTGCTAGTTTGACCAGGGCACTATTCGAGCAGTACTTC. This gives the protein CSASLTRALFEQYF.

This clonotype occurred many times. This chain joins TRBV20-1 and TRBJ2-3; D is possibly TRBD2 (5 bases). The germline CDR1 and CDR2 sequences are DFQATT and SNEGSKA (reference sequence). V lost 6 bases, J lost 2 bases, and 18 bases lay in between. This CDR3 comprises 15 residues. CDR3 nucleotides: TGCAGTGCGGCGCGGGTGGTGGGGTTCACAGATACGCAGTATTTT. It encodes CSAARVVGFTDTQYF.

This clonotype was seen repeatedly, ten times or more. V gene TRBV12-3 or TRBV12-4 combines with J gene TRBJ2-7, with D maybe TRBD2 (6 bases). Trimming took 3 bases from V and 4 from J, leaving 19 bases between them. This CDR3 region has 16 residues. The CDR3 DNA is TGTGCCAGCAGTTTCCCCGGGACTGGGAAAAAGTACGAGCAGTACTTC. Amino acid sequence: CASSFPGTGKKYEQYF.

V usage is TRBV14 and J usage is TRBJ2-1; 10 positions agree with TRBD2. J was trimmed by 8 bases and V by 4 bases; bases with no gene match: 11. This CDR3 region has 16 residues. Germline-derived CDR1 and CDR2 are SGHDN and FVKESK. The CDR3 DNA is TGTGCCAGCAGCCTAAACGGACTAGCGGCCCTATATGAGCAGTTCTTC. It encodes CASSLNGLAALYEQFF.

The V call is TRBV19, the J call TRBJ2-7; possibly TRBD1 or TRBD2 for D (5 bases each). The CDR3 is made up of 12 amino acids. Germline CDR1 is LNHDA and CDR2 is SQIVND (reference sequence). V was pared by 6 bases and J by 7 bases, with 13 bases between. The CDR3 here is CASSHGTREQYF. CDR3 in DNA: TGTGCCAGTAGCCACGGGACCCGGGAGCAGTACTTC.

As regards this clonotype: This could be a read error, since a much larger clone is one nucleotide away. The V gene is TRBV7-9, the J gene TRBJ2-1; D is possibly TRBD1 or TRBD2 (5 bases each). Trimming removed 5 bases at V and 10 bases at J, with 12 bases between. Germline-derived CDR1 and CDR2 are SEHNR and FQNEAQ (reference sequence). The CDR3 has 12 residues. The CDR3 loop reads CASSRDLREQFF. CDR3 sequence (DNA): TGTGCCAGCAGCAGGGACCTCCGGGAGCAGTTCTTC.

This rearrangement joins TRBV12-3 or TRBV12-4 to TRBJ1-1; 7 nucleotides match TRBD1. The CDR3 has 15 residues. Germline trimming cut 5 bases from V and 4 bases from J; bases unmatched to any gene: 10. The CDR3 DNA is TGTGCCAGCAGTGCCCAGGGGGGATCTATCACTGAAGCTTTCTTT. Its translation: CASSAQGGSITEAFF.

This clonotype was seen ten or more times. The chain links TRBV28 to TRBJ1-1, with 9 bases fitting TRBD1. The CDR3 covers 13 residues. Germline CDR1 MDHEN, CDR2 SYDVKM. The V and J ends lost 7 bases and 6 bases, in that order; junction bases with no gene match: 6. CDR3 residues: CASTKTGGSEAFF. The CDR3 DNA reads TGTGCCAGCACTAAGACAGGGGGGTCTGAAGCTTTCTTT.

The chain recombines TRBV18 with TRBJ2-2, with D possibly TRBD2 on 6 matching bases. The CDR3 extends over 16 amino acids. Looked up from germline, CDR1 is KGHSH and CDR2 is LQKENI. Between the trimmed V and J ends, which lost 2 bases and 0 bases, there was a span of 10 bases. CDR3 residues: CASSPERAANTGELFF. The CDR3 DNA follows: TGTGCCAGCTCACCAGAGCGGGCCGCGAACACCGGGGAGCTGTTTTTT.

The chain has TRBV7-9 and TRBJ1-1; 7 nucleotides match TRBD1. J was trimmed by 1 base and V by 3 bases; bases with no gene match: 5. The CDR3 is 15 residues long. Germline CDR1 SEHNR, CDR2 FQNEAQ (reference sequence). The CDR3 sequence is CASSLRQGQNTEAFF. CDR3 nucleotides: TGTGCCAGCAGCTTGAGACAGGGACAGAACACTGAAGCTTTCTTT.

The table lists this clonotype with a few counts. The chain has TRBV4-2 and TRBJ2-1; the match to TRBD2 covers 12 bases. In germline, CDR1 is LGHNA, CDR2 YNFKEQ. The CDR3 contains 16 residues. V was clipped by 3 bases and J by 2 bases; unmatched bases: 2. For the CDR3, the DNA is TGTGCCAGCAGCCAGAGGACTAGCGGGGCCTACAATGAGCAGTTCTTC. Translation gives CASSQRTSGAYNEQFF.

Many counts were recorded for this clonotype. This chain joins TRBV9 and TRBJ1-1; unclear D gene. Germline V CDR1 and CDR2: SGDLS, YYNGEE. The V and J ends lost 0 bases and 1 base respectively, with 7 bases between them. CDR3 length equals 14 residues. As DNA, the CDR3 is TGTGCCAGCAGCGTAGAGGATCGGAACACTGAAGCTTTCTTT. As protein: CASSVEDRNTEAFF. Looking up the rest from reference TRBV9 and TRBJ1-1 gives the full variable domain: DSGVTQTPKHLITATGQRVTLRCSPRSGDLSVYWYQQSLDQGLQFLIQYYNGEERAKGNILERFSAQQFPDLHSELNLSSLELGDSALYFCASSVEDRNTEAFFGQGTRLTVV.